This T cell receptor (beta chain) is drawn from a study of identifying expanded T cells in peripheral blood. Findings of the study overall: Differentially abundant clones: roughly 1.2 between replicates, just under 17 at approximately two weeks, 18 to 20 at four. Roughly two-week clone count variance significantly increased as total template count grew.

With respect to this clone: The target antigen is unknown.

Generated by immunoSEQ multiplex PCR, the TCRdb table keeps only in-frame clones and is missing some. Here the sample spans around 50,000 clones, roughly 87% being singletons. V gave up 0 bases and J gave up 1 base, with 9 bases separating them. The CDR3 has 15 amino acids. Per germline, CDR1 LNHDA and CDR2 SQIVND (reference sequence). The chain uses TRBV19 and TRBJ1-1; D is ambiguous. The TCR originated in a person aged 18 to 70 in good health. The sample comprised blood. CDR3 DNA sequence: TGTGCCAGTAGTATAGACCGGCTCCAGAACACTGAAGCTTTCTTT. This translates into CASSIDRLQNTEAFF.